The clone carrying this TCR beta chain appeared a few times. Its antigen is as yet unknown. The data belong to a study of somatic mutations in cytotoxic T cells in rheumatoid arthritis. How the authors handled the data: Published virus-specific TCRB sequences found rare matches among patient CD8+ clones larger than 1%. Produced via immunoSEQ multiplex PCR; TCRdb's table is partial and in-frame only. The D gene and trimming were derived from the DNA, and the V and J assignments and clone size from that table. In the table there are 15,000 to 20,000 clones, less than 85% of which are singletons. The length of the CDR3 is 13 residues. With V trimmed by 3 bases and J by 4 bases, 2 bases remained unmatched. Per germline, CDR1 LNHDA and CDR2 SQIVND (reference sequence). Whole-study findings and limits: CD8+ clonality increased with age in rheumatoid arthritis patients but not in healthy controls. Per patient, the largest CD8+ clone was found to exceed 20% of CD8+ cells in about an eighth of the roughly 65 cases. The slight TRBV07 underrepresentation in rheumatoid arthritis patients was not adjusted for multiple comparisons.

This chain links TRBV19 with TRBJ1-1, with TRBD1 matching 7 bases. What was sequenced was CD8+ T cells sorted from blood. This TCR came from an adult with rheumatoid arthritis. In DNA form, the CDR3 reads TGTGCCAGTAGTATTTACAGGGGCACTGAAGCTTTCTTT. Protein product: CASSIYRGTEAFF.